This TCR beta chain appears in the sequencing data of a study of blood T cell repertoires in COVID-19. Study at large: Whether acute or convalescent, the COVID-19 samples came from the United States, Italy and Spain. Sample material is recorded as cDNA or gDNA derived from T cells, B-cell-depleted T cells, or PBMCs.

Recruitment covered about two dozen US areas and drew participants whose ages spanned roughly 18 to 100 years. In the study's own analysis: Estimation of nucleated cell counts relied on the amplification of reference gene primers. Some clones are missing from TCRdb's copy, which holds only in-frame ones; the method was immunoSEQ multiplex PCR. That table is the source of V, J and clone size, and D and trimming were worked out from the DNA. This table holds fewer than 200,000 clones, around 80% found once. The sequencing input was PBMCs or T cells enriched from blood (not recorded which). This receptor was identified in a man between 45 and 60 years old who had recovered from COVID-19.

CDR3 in DNA: TGTGCCAGCTCACCGAGGCACAAGAACACCGGGGAGCTGTTTTTT. It specifies CASSPRHKNTGELFF. V gene TRBV18 combines with J gene TRBJ2-2, with D uncertain. Germline V gene sequence: CDR1 KGHSH, CDR2 LQKENI. The CDR3 has 15 amino acids. Deletions cut 3 bases from V and 1 base from J, with 9 bases between.